One T cell receptor beta chain is described in this entry. Antigen unknown. The data stem from a study of cytomegalovirus exposure and HLA in healthy donors. Looking at the study overall: A preliminary data release comprised tens of millions of unique TCRs obtained from HLA-typed donors.

Study-level results: Among donors in an Asian-associated ancestry cluster, a later analysis reportedly found fewer N-insertions than the roughly 730-donor mean. Later analysis associated a missense DCLRE1C variant with TCR beta V- and J-gene trimming. Among the CMV-associated chains, three were confirmed in vitro as specific for CMV antigens.

This CDR3 contains 14 residues. V lost 8 bases, J lost 11 bases, and 13 bases stayed unmatched. The germline CDR1 and CDR2 sequences are MNHNS and SASEGT. PCR involved 60 Vbeta and 13 Jbeta primers. Using immunoSEQ multiplex PCR, the repertoire was profiled, and TCRdb retains in-frame clones only, with some absent. The sample has around 130,000 clones; less than 85% are singletons. This receptor was taken from a woman in her 40s in good health and CMV-seropositive. V is TRBV6-1 and J is TRBJ1-1, with 11 bases lining up with TRBD1. The sequenced material came from PBMCs. The CDR3 region has the DNA TGTGCCAGCCGATCTCCGGGACAGGGGGAAAGTGCTTTCTTT. It yields the protein CASRSPGQGESAFF.